This paragraph reports one TCR beta chain. The missing conserved phenylalanine or tryptophan at the end of this CDR3 makes a read error likely. The DNA is left out, because the CDR3 cannot be placed on it with certainty; the CDR3 is given as TCRdb lists it. The data were taken from a study of tumor-infiltrating lymphocytes in primary liver carcinoma. Overall study context: Both sexes were represented among patients, who were 30 to 69 years old. Lesions, classed as T1-T3 N0M0, spanned 4.2 to 10 cm across. Read depth, roughly 3.65 to 7.13 million productive TCRbeta reads, did not differ significantly between tissues.

Without any cell sorting, roughly 20-32 mg of bulk tissue yielded co-extracted RNA and DNA. TCR beta cDNA was prepared out of around 460 ng total RNA by means of a constant-region primer. Three nested multiplex PCR rounds of slightly modified ARM-PCR generated TCR beta libraries. TRBV1-TRBV30 forward primers paired with a C-beta reverse primer were used in the first two PCR rounds, which ran 9 to 10 cycles each. One entry per CDR3 protein, called by TCRdb with MiXCR from the multiplex PCR reads. The sample has around 79,000 distinct CDR3 sequences; around 66% are singletons. Germline values: CDR1 SQVTM, CDR2 ANQGSEA. From its first to its last residue, the CDR3 has 15 amino acids.

The sample taken for sequencing was tumor-adjacent normal liver tissue. This clonotype was sampled from a man between 40 and 49 years old with primary liver carcinoma and hepatitis B virus infection. J is TRBJ2-1 and V is TRBV29-1; whether TRBD2, the table's D call, matches the DNA was not checked. This chain's CDR3 is CSVGLGTSVSGEQLL.